This TCR beta chain was observed in a study of blood T cell repertoires in COVID-19. Study as a whole: Donors in the United States, Italy and Spain gave samples during acute or convalescent COVID-19.

Repertoires were generated with immunoSEQ multiplex PCR, while TCRdb's copy carries only in-frame clones and drops some. Found here are over 450,000 clones, roughly 91% of them singletons; the top ten hold roughly 7.3%. The sample was peripheral blood. This sequence originates from a woman aged 50 to 65 with COVID-19, enrolled during active disease.

CDR3 DNA: TGCAGCGTTACGGGGGCCAAAAACATTCAGTACTTC. It specifies CSVTGAKNIQYF. The chain combines TRBV29-1 with TRBJ2-4, with a possible D match to TRBD2 (5 bases). V lost 5 bases and J lost 1, with 6 bases in between. The CDR3 runs 12 residues. The germline V gene encodes CDR1 SQVTM and CDR2 ANQGSEA.